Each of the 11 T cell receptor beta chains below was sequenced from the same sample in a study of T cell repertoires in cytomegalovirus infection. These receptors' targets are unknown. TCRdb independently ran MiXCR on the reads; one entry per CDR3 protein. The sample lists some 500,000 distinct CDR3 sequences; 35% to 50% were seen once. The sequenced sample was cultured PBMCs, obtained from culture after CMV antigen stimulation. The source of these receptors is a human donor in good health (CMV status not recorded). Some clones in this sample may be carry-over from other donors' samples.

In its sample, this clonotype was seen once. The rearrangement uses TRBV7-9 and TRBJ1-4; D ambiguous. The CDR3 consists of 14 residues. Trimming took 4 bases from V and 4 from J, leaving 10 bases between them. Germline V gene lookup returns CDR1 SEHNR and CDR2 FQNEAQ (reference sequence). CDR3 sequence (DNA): TGTGCCAGCAGCTCCCCAGGACTTAATGAAAAACTGTTTTTT. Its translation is CASSSPGLNEKLFF. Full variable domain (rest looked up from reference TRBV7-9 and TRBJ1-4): DTGVSQNPRHKITKRGQNVTFRCDPISEHNRLYWYRQTLGQGPEFLTYFQNEAQLEKSRLLSDRFSAERPKGSFSTLEIQRTEQGDSAMYLCASSSPGLNEKLFFGSGTQLSVL.

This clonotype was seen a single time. The CDR3 nucleotides read TGTGCCAGCAGCCCCCAGACTAGCGGGGGGGAGACCCAGTACTTC. The encoded protein is CASSPQTSGGETQYF. This chain connects TRBV3-1 to TRBJ2-5; TRBD2 matches 13 bases. Germline lookup yields CDR1 LGHDT and CDR2 YNNKEL (reference sequence). This CDR3 comprises 15 residues. V was clipped by 4 bases and J by 5 bases; unmatched bases: 4.

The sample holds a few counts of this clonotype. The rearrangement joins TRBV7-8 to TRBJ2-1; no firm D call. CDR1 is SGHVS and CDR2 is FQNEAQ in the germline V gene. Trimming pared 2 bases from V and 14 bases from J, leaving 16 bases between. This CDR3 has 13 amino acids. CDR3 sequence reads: CASSLSPTTVKFF. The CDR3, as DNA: TGTGCCAGCAGCTTATCACCGACGACTGTGAAGTTCTTC. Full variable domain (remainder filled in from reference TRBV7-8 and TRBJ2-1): GAGVSQSPRYKVAKRGQDVALRCDPISGHVSLFWYQQALGQGPEFLTYFQNEAQLDKSGLPSDRFFAERPEGSVSTLKIQRTQQEDSAVYLCASSLSPTTVKFFGPGTRLTVL.

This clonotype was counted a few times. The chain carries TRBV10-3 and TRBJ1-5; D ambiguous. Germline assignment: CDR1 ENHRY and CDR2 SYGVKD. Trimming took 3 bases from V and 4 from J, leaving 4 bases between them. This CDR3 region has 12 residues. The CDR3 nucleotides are TGTGCCATCAGTGACCCGAATCAGCCCCAGCATTTT. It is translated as CAISDPNQPQHF.

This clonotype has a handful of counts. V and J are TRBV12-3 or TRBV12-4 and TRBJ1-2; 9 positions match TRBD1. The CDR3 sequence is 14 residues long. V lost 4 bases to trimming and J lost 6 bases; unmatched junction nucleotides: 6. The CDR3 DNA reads TGTGCCAGCAGTTGGGCCCGGACAGGGGATGGCTACACCTTC. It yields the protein CASSWARTGDGYTF.

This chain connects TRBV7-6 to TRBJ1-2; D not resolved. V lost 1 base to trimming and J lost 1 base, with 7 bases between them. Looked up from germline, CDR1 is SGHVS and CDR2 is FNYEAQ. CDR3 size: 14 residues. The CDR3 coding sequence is TGTGCCAGCAGCTTAGACAGCGATAACTATGGCTACACCTTC. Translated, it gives CASSLDSDNYGYTF.

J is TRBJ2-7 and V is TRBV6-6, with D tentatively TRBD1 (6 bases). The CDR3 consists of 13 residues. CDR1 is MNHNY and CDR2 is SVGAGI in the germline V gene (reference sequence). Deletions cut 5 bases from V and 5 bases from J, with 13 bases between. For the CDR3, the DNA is TGTGCCAGCAGTCTATCAACAGGGCACGAGCAGTACTTC. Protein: CASSLSTGHEQYF.

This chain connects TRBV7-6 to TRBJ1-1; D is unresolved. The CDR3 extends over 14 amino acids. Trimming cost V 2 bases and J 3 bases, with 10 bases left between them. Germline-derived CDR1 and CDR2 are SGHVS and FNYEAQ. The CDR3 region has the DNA TGTGCCAGCAGCTTAAGGTACAGAGACACTGAAGCTTTCTTT. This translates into CASSLRYRDTEAFF.

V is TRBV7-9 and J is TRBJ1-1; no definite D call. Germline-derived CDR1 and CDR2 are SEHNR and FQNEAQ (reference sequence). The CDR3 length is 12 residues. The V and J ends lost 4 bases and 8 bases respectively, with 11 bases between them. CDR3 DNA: TGTGCCAGCAGCTATGGGGAGGGCGAAGCTTTCTTT. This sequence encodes CASSYGEGEAFF.

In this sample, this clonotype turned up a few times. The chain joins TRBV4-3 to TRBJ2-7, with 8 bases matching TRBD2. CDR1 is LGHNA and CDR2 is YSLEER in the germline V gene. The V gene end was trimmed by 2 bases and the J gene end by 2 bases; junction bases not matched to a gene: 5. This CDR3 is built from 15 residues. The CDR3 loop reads CASSQSVSGAYEQYF. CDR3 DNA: TGCGCCAGCAGCCAAAGCGTTAGCGGGGCCTACGAGCAGTACTTC.

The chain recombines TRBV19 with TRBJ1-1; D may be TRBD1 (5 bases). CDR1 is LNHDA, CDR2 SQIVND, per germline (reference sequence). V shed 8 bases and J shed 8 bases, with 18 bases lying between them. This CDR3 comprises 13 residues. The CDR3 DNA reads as TGTGCCAGTTTACTACAGGACGGGTTGGAAGCTTTCTTT. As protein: CASLLQDGLEAFF. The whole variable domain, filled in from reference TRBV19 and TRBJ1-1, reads DGGITQSPKYLFRKEGQNVTLSCEQNLNHDAMYWYRQDPGQGLRLIYYSQIVNDFQKGDIAEGYSVSREKKESFPLTVTSAQKNPTAFYLCASLLQDGLEAFFGQGTRLTVV.